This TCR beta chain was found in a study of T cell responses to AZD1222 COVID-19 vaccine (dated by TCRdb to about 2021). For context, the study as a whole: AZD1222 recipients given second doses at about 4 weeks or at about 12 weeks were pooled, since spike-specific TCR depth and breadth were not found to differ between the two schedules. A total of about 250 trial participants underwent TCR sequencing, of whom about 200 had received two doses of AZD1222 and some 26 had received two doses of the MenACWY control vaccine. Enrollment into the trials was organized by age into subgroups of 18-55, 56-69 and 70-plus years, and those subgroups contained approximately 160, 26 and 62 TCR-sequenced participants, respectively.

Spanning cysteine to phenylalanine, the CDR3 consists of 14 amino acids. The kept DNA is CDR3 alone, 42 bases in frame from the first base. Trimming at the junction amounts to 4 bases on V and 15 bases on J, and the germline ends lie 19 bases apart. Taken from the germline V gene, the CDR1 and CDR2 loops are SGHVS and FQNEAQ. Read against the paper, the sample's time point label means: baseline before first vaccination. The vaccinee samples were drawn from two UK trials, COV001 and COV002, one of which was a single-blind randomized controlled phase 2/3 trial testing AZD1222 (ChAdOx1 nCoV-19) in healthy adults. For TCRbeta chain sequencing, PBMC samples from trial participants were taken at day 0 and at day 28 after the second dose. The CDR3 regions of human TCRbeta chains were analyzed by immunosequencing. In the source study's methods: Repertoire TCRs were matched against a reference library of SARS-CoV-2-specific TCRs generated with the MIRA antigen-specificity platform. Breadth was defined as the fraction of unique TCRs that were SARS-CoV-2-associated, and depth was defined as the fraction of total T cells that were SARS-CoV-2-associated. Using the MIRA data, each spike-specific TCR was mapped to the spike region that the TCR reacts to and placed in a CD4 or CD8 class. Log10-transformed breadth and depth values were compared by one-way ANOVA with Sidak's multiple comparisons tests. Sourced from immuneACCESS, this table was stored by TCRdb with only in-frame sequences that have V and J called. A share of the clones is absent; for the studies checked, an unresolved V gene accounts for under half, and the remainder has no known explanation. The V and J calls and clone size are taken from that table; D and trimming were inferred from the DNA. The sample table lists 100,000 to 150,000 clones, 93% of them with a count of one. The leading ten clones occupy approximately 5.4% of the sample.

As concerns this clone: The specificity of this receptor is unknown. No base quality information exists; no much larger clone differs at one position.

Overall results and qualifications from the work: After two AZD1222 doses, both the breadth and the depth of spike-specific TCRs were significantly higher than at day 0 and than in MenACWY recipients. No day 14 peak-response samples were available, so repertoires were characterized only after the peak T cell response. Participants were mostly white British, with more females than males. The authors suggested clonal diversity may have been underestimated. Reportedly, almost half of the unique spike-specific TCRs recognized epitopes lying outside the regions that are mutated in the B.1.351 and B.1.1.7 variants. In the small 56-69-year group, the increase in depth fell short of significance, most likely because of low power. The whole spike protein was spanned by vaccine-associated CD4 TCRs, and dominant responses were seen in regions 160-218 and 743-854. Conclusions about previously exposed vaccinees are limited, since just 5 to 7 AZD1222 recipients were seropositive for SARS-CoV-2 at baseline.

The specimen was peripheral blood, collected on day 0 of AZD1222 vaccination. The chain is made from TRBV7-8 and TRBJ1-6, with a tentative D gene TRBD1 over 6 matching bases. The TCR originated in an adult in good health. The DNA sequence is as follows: TGTGCCAGCAGCTGGGACCCTTGGGGGCTTCTCCTCCACTTT. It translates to CASSWDPWGLLLHF.